This T cell receptor beta chain was captured by sequencing in a study of early T cells in non-severe SARS-CoV-2 infection. As for the study in general: Whole-blood bulk RNA, unsorted, was sequenced, and chains were unpaired.

This CDR3 comprises 16 residues. The V gene's germline CDR1 is SGHAT and CDR2 FQDESV (reference sequence). V was cut by 5 bases and J by 0 bases, with 14 bases left in between. Each single cDNA molecule received a unique molecular identifier. TCRdb re-analysed the 5' RACE reads in MiXCR, keeping a single row per CDR3 protein. The sample lists about 17,000 distinct CDR3 sequences; around 5.8% were seen once. The chain is built from TRBV11-1 and TRBJ2-1; a weak D match, TRBD2 (5 bases). This clonotype was obtained from an adult who was a healthcare worker with PCR-confirmed SARS-CoV-2 infection or an uninfected control (not recorded which). The source material was whole blood, sampled at baseline. The CDR3 reads CASSPMRVSSYNEQFF. The CDR3, as DNA: TGTGCCAGCAGCCCCATGCGGGTGAGCTCCTACAATGAGCAGTTCTTC.